The 25 T cell receptor beta chains in this list originate from one sample, sequenced in a study of T cell repertoires in cytomegalovirus infection (dated by TCRdb to about 2019). Antigens for these TCRs are unknown. TCRdb records Illumina HiSeq 1500 as the sequencer. TCRdb reworked the public reads: Q25 trimming with fastp, MiXCR clone assembly, productive beta chains retained. Rows with a matching CDR3 protein are joined into one entry that keeps the most common DNA and genes. The sample yields 800,000 to 950,000 distinct CDR3 sequences; approximately 32% were counted once. The ten largest clonotypes hold around 11% of the sample. The label giving this sample's treatment or condition can be read as: in vitro stimulation with specific CMV peptide epitopes to enrich CMV-specific T cells. The sequencing here drew on cultured CD8+ T cells from PBMCs, taken from culture after CMV antigen stimulation. Receptors originate from a human donor in good health (CMV status not recorded). Some clones in this sample may be carry-over from other donors' samples.

The V and J genes are TRBV27 and TRBJ2-1; D is possibly TRBD2 (6 bases). The CDR3 is made up of 14 amino acids. Germline lookup yields CDR1 MNHEY and CDR2 SMNVEV (reference sequence). Trimming pared 0 bases from V and 7 bases from J, leaving 10 bases between. Written as DNA, the CDR3 is TGTGCCAGCAGTTTATCCCGCGGGGCTAATGAGCAGTTCTTC. Translating gives CASSLSRGANEQFF.

The chain recombines TRBV11-1 with TRBJ1-1; D remains ambiguous. Looked up from germline, CDR1 is SGHAT and CDR2 is FQDESV (reference sequence). V was pared by 1 base and J by 3 bases, with 6 bases between. This CDR3 spans 13 amino acids. The CDR3 loop is CASSLVSHTEAFF. CDR3 DNA: TGTGCCAGCAGCTTAGTCAGTCACACTGAAGCTTTCTTT.

This sequence joins TRBV12-3 or TRBV12-4 and TRBJ2-1; D remains ambiguous. CDR3 length equals 13 residues. V lost 5 bases to trimming and J lost 7 bases, with 12 bases between them. CDR3 region: CASSTGVVNEQFF. The CDR3 bases are TGTGCCAGCAGTACCGGAGTTGTGAATGAGCAGTTCTTC.

The chain has TRBV5-1 and TRBJ1-1; D is ambiguous. CDR1 is SGHRS, CDR2 YFSETQ, per germline. V was clipped by 0 bases and J by 0 bases, with 12 bases between them. The CDR3 has 16 residues. The CDR3 spells CASSLDPNGLNTEAFF. The CDR3 DNA sequence: TGCGCCAGCAGCTTGGACCCGAATGGATTGAACACTGAAGCTTTCTTT.

This chain uses TRBV6-2 or TRBV6-3 with TRBJ1-4; a possible D gene is TRBD1 (6 bases). Germline V gives CDR1 MNHEY, CDR2 SVGEGT. Deletions cut 2 bases from V and 10 bases from J, with 20 bases between. CDR3 length: 16 amino acids. CDR3 protein: CASSYPRGAEFGKLFF. CDR3 DNA sequence: TGTGCCAGCAGTTACCCTCGGGGGGCCGAGTTCGGAAAACTGTTTTTT.

The CDR3 spells CASRELGGRGGYTF. CDR3 coding DNA: TGTGCCAGCAGGGAGCTTGGGGGCCGGGGTGGCTACACCTTC. V usage is TRBV27 and J usage is TRBJ1-2, with D possibly TRBD1 on 6 matching bases. Germline CDR1 and CDR2: MNHEY and SMNVEV (reference sequence). V shed 6 bases and J shed 7 bases, with 18 bases lying between them. The length of the CDR3 is 14 residues.

This clonotype has only a few counts. V gene TRBV7-6 combines with J gene TRBJ2-7; D unresolved. The CDR3 covers 13 residues. Germline V CDR1 and CDR2: SGHVS, FNYEAQ. Trimming shortened V by 5 bases and J by 2 bases, and 10 bases separated the two germline ends. The CDR3: CASSPGEPYEQYF. In DNA, the CDR3 is TGTGCCAGCAGCCCTGGCGAACCCTACGAGCAGTACTTC.

The chain couples TRBV27 to TRBJ1-5; possible D gene TRBD1, 6 bases. This CDR3 comprises 16 residues. Germline CDR1 and CDR2: MNHEY and SMNVEV (reference sequence). Trimming removed 2 bases from V and 1 base from J, with 12 bases in between. CDR3 residues: CASSLKGGASNQPQHF. CDR3 DNA sequence: TGTGCCAGCAGTTTAAAAGGGGGTGCCAGCAATCAGCCCCAGCATTTT.

The chain carries TRBV5-1 and TRBJ1-1; 7 bases fit TRBD1. The V and J ends lost 4 bases and 2 bases, in that order; junction bases with no gene match: 2. Germline V gene lookup returns CDR1 SGHRS and CDR2 YFSETQ. The length of the CDR3 is 13 residues. The CDR3 nucleotides are TGCGCCAGCAGCGGGACAGACAACACTGAAGCTTTCTTT. It yields the protein CASSGTDNTEAFF.

This clonotype was observed a few times. This chain joins TRBV7-9 and TRBJ1-1; 8 bases agree with TRBD1. Unmatched junction bases numbered 14, after V lost 5 bases and J lost 0 bases. The CDR3 runs to 18 residues. Germline CDR1 reads SEHNR; CDR2 reads FQNEAQ (reference sequence). CDR3: CASSAGVGQGGMNTEAFF. The CDR3 nucleotides are TGTGCCAGCAGCGCCGGAGTTGGACAGGGAGGGATGAACACTGAAGCTTTCTTT.

The table lists this clonotype with many counts. The rearrangement links TRBV7-2 to TRBJ2-6; 7 nucleotides line up with TRBD1. The germline V gene encodes CDR1 SGHTA and CDR2 FQGNSA. V was pared by 5 bases and J by 4 bases, with 14 bases of the junction left unmatched. This CDR3 contains 18 residues. CDR3 DNA: TGTGCCAGCAGCCTCCAGGGACAGCAGCTGACAGGGGCCAACGTCCTGACTTTC. It encodes CASSLQGQQLTGANVLTF.

This clonotype was counted many times. The chain joins TRBV7-6 to TRBJ1-1, with D possibly matching TRBD1 (6 bases). Germline V gene sequence: CDR1 SGHVS, CDR2 FNYEAQ. V was shortened by 1 base and J by 4 bases, with 10 bases between the two germline ends. The CDR3 has 14 amino acids. The CDR3 DNA reads as TGTGCCAGCAGCTTAGGCAGGGGAGGCACTGAAGCTTTCTTT. This encodes CASSLGRGGTEAFF.

The chain recombines TRBV6-2 or TRBV6-3 with TRBJ2-2; 7 nucleotides line up with TRBD1. In germline, CDR1 is MNHEY, CDR2 SVGEGT. The CDR3 is 15 amino acids. V lost 6 bases and J lost 1; bases outside the gene matches: 5. The CDR3 protein is CASREGALNTGELFF. The CDR3 DNA reads as TGTGCCAGCAGAGAGGGGGCATTGAACACCGGGGAGCTGTTTTTT.

In this sample, this clonotype turned up a few times. The chain carries TRBV24-1 and TRBJ2-1; 16 bases agree with TRBD2. This CDR3 spans 17 amino acids. Looked up from germline, CDR1 is KGHDR and CDR2 is SFDVKD. V lost 4 bases and J lost 7; bases outside the gene matches: 6. The CDR3 nucleotides are TGTGCCACCAGTGACCAGGGACTAGCGGGGGGGCAAAATGAGCAGTTCTTC. Protein: CATSDQGLAGGQNEQFF.

The chain links TRBV10-2 to TRBJ1-5, with a possible D match to TRBD1 (5 bases). The CDR3 extends over 14 amino acids. Germline V gene data show CDR1 as WSHSY and CDR2 as SAAADI. V was clipped by 5 bases and J by 7 bases, with 15 bases between them. The CDR3 DNA reads as TGCGCCAGCAGTCCGGCGGGGCTGTTGCAGCCCCAGCATTTT. It translates to CASSPAGLLQPQHF.

This clonotype appeared many times. The rearrangement joins TRBV7-8 to TRBJ2-1, with D unclear. From germline, CDR1 is SGHVS and CDR2 FQNEAQ. Trimming shortened V by 1 base and J by 8 bases, and 12 bases separated the two germline ends. The CDR3 runs 14 residues. CDR3 sequence (DNA): TGTGCCAGCAGCTTAGGATTTGGACGAGATGAGCAGTTCTTC. It yields the protein CASSLGFGRDEQFF. The whole variable domain, filled in from reference TRBV7-8 and TRBJ2-1, reads GAGVSQSPRYKVAKRGQDVALRCDPISGHVSLFWYQQALGQGPEFLTYFQNEAQLDKSGLPSDRFFAERPEGSVSTLKIQRTQQEDSAVYLCASSLGFGRDEQFFGPGTRLTVL.

This sequence joins TRBV27 and TRBJ2-3; D gene unclear. Germline CDR1 and CDR2: MNHEY and SMNVEV (reference sequence). V dropped 7 bases and J dropped 4 bases, with 15 bases sitting between them. This CDR3 region has 14 residues. Written as DNA, the CDR3 is TGTGCCAGCAATCTGGGTCCCGCGGCAGATACGCAGTATTTT. This gives the protein CASNLGPAADTQYF.

The V and J genes are TRBV7-9 and TRBJ2-2, with 9 positions matching TRBD1. After removal of 5 bases from V and 3 bases from J, the junction contained 4 bases not matched to a gene. The CDR3 covers 15 residues. Germline V lookup: CDR1 SEHNR, CDR2 FQNEAQ (reference sequence). The CDR3 bases are TGTGCCAGCAGCCGGACAGGGGAATACACCGGGGAGCTGTTTTTT. Translation: CASSRTGEYTGELFF.

This rearrangement joins TRBV11-3 to TRBJ2-4; D might be TRBD1 or TRBD2, each matching 5 bases. Germline V lookup: CDR1 SGHNT, CDR2 YENEEA. The CDR3 runs to 14 residues. With 5 bases removed from V and 4 bases from J, the gap between germline ends came to 12 bases. The CDR3 sequence is CASSPRDGKNIQYF. DNA of the CDR3: TGTGCCAGCAGCCCCCGGGACGGAAAAAACATTCAGTACTTC.

This clonotype occurred many times. This rearrangement joins TRBV7-8 to TRBJ1-1; D ambiguous. Looked up from germline, CDR1 is SGHVS and CDR2 is FQNEAQ. Trimming pared 5 bases from V and 0 bases from J, leaving 16 bases between. This CDR3 comprises 16 residues. CDR3 DNA: TGTGCCAGCAGCCAAAGGCGGGGAGGCGTGAACACTGAAGCTTTCTTT. This gives the protein CASSQRRGGVNTEAFF.

This clonotype has only a few counts. The chain carries TRBV7-8 and TRBJ1-1; no definite D call. This CDR3 is built from 16 residues. Germline V CDR1 and CDR2: SGHVS, FQNEAQ. Between the trimmed V and J ends, which lost 0 bases and 5 bases, there was a span of 16 bases. The CDR3 region is CASSLADAARGTEAFF. CDR3 DNA: TGTGCCAGCAGCTTAGCCGACGCGGCGAGAGGGACTGAAGCTTTCTTT.

This clonotype has just a few counts. The chain joins TRBV29-1 to TRBJ2-1, with 7 bases matching TRBD1. The junction had 8 bases not matched to a gene; V was cut back by 3 bases and J by 6 bases. CDR3 size: 14 residues. The germline V gene has CDR1 SQVTM and CDR2 ANQGSEA. The CDR3 DNA is TGCAGCGTTGATAGGACAGGAGGTCGCAATGAGCAGTTCTTC. It translates to CSVDRTGGRNEQFF.

This clonotype was counted between two and nine times. V and J are TRBV6-5 and TRBJ1-1; D unresolved. With 0 bases removed from V and 0 bases from J, the gap between germline ends came to 11 bases. The CDR3 runs 16 residues. CDR1 and CDR2 (germline): MNHEY, SVGAGI. The CDR3 sequence is CASSYSDLAMNTEAFF. The CDR3 nucleotides are TGTGCCAGCAGTTACTCAGATTTGGCAATGAACACTGAAGCTTTCTTT.

This sequence joins TRBV2 and TRBJ1-3; 8 positions match TRBD1. Unmatched junction bases numbered 11, after V lost 10 bases and J lost 3 bases. Germline values: CDR1 SNHLY, CDR2 FYNNEI. This CDR3 region has 15 residues. CDR3 coding DNA: TGTGCCATCTTCGTTGAGGACAGGGATGGAAACACCATATATTTT. This gives the protein CAIFVEDRDGNTIYF.

V gene TRBV19 combines with J gene TRBJ2-3; perhaps TRBD2 as D (6 bases). Trimming pared 3 bases from V and 0 bases from J, leaving 10 bases between. The germline gives CDR1 LNHDA, CDR2 SQIVND (reference sequence). This CDR3 region has 15 residues. The CDR3 DNA reads as TGTGCCAGTAGTATTGCGGGGTATAGCACAGATACGCAGTATTTT. This translates into CASSIAGYSTDTQYF. Based on the CDR3 plus reference TRBV19 and TRBJ2-3, the full variable domain is DGGITQSPKYLFRKEGQNVTLSCEQNLNHDAMYWYRQDPGQGLRLIYYSQIVNDFQKGDIAEGYSVSREKKESFPLTVTSAQKNPTAFYLCASSIAGYSTDTQYFGPGTRLTVL.